The 28 T cell receptor beta chains below all came from one sample that was sequenced in a study of Tregs in tolerant kidney transplant recipients. The data were produced by immunoSEQ multiplex PCR, yet TCRdb's version contains in-frame clones alone and is incomplete. The table has 16,000 or so clones, around 66% seen once. For these receptors, no antigen is known. The source material was Tregs from blood cultured with allogeneic cells. The receptors shown here come from a human donor in good health.

The genes are TRBV11-2 and TRBJ2-2; no firm D call. The V gene lost 4 bases and the J gene lost 3 bases, with 3 bases spanning the gap. The germline gives CDR1 SGHAT, CDR2 FQNNGV. This CDR3 is 12 amino acids long. The CDR3 is CASSSYTGELFF. The CDR3 bases are TGTGCCAGCAGCTCATACACCGGGGAGCTGTTTTTT.

V gene TRBV10-2 combines with J gene TRBJ2-3; TRBD2 might be the D (6 bases). This CDR3 is 15 amino acids long. Per the germline V gene, CDR1 is WSHSY and CDR2 is SAAADI. Trimming removed 10 bases from V and 6 bases from J, with 23 bases in between. The CDR3 nucleotides are TGCGCCATCGGGGGAACCCGGGACCGGGGGGATACGCAGTATTTT. Translated, it gives CAIGGTRDRGDTQYF.

The chain recombines TRBV14 with TRBJ2-7; D is unresolved. CDR1 SGHDN and CDR2 FVKESK come from the germline V gene. Trimming took off 6 bases at V and 3 bases at J, with 12 bases between the two ends. The CDR3 consists of 13 residues. In nucleotides, the CDR3 is TGTGCCAGCAGGCCGCCCCACAGCTACGAGCAGTACTTC. Protein product: CASRPPHSYEQYF.

The sample holds one count of this clone. In DNA, the CDR3 is TGTGCCAGCTCAAGGGGGGGAGGGGGCTACACCTTC. Translated: CASSRGGGGYTF. The rearrangement joins TRBV6-5 to TRBJ1-2; D may be TRBD1 (6 bases). This CDR3 comprises 12 residues. With 8 bases removed from V and 8 bases from J, the gap between germline ends came to 15 bases. The V gene's germline CDR1 is MNHEY and CDR2 SVGAGI.

This clone has a handful of counts. The chain combines TRBV21-1 with TRBJ2-1; the table's D call, TRBD2, was not checked against the DNA. TRBV21-1 is described as a pseudogene. There are 18 residues in the CDR3. CDR3 protein: CASSNQKGGTSGQNEQFF. In DNA form, the CDR3 reads TGTGCCAGCAGCAATCAGAAGGGCGGGACTAGCGGACAGAATGAGCAGTTCTTC.

The V gene is TRBV7-2, the J gene TRBJ1-2, with 8 bases that match TRBD1. The trim removed 4 bases at V and 8 bases at J, leaving 9 bases unmatched. CDR1 and CDR2 (germline): SGHTA, FQGNSA. The CDR3 runs 14 residues. Here the CDR3 reads CASSSSGGAGGYTF. CDR3 bases: TGTGCCAGCAGCTCCTCAGGGGGCGCGGGAGGCTACACCTTC.

V is TRBV2 and J is TRBJ2-2; 12 bases are shared with TRBD2. The V gene's germline CDR1 is SNHLY and CDR2 FYNNEI. The CDR3 spans 16 residues. After removal of 8 bases from V and 8 bases from J, the junction contained 12 bases not matched to a gene. Written as DNA, the CDR3 is TGTGCCAGCCTTTCGTCCCTAGCGGGAGGGCTAGGGGAGCTGTTTTTT. This gives the protein CASLSSLAGGLGELFF.

The sample holds one count of this clone. CDR3 nucleotides: TGTGCCAGCAGCTACCGGAAGGGACTTGATACGGACACGCAGTATTTT. Protein: CASSYRKGLDTDTQYF. J is TRBJ2-3 and V is TRBV11-2, with D possibly TRBD2 on 6 matching bases. Looked up from germline, CDR1 is SGHAT and CDR2 is FQNNGV. There are 16 residues in the CDR3. Trimming cost V 4 bases and J 9 bases, with 23 bases left between them.

The V call is TRBV30, the J call TRBJ1-3; D gene unclear. The CDR3 consists of 12 residues. Trimming left V 0 bases short and J 6 bases short, with 6 bases between. Germline loops: CDR1 GTSNPN, CDR2 SVGIG (reference sequence). CDR3 sequence reads: CAWSVMENTIYF. In DNA form, the CDR3 reads TGTGCCTGGAGTGTAATGGAAAACACCATATATTTT.

DNA of the CDR3: TGTGCCAGCCGAACTTCCACGGTGGGCTCGAACGAGCAGTACTTC. It yields the protein CASRTSTVGSNEQYF. The chain uses TRBV6-1 and TRBJ2-7, with D hard to call. The germline V gene encodes CDR1 MNHNS and CDR2 SASEGT. This CDR3 has 15 residues. Trimming removed 8 bases from V and 5 bases from J, with 22 bases in between.

The V and J genes are TRBV5-4 and TRBJ2-1; D ambiguous. The CDR3 has 16 residues. V was shortened by 0 bases and J by 6 bases, with 16 bases between the two germline ends. Germline lookup yields CDR1 SGHNT and CDR2 YYREEE (reference sequence). The CDR3 DNA follows: TGTGCCAGCAGCTTGGATTTCGGGCAGGCCTTCAATGAGCAGTTCTTC. It specifies CASSLDFGQAFNEQFF.

This clone is medium-sized in the sample. The gene calls are TRBV21-1 and TRBJ1-6; the table's D call of TRBD1 was not tested on the DNA. TRBV21-1 is given as a pseudogene. The CDR3 is 14 amino acids. CDR3: CASSKDRDNSPLHF. DNA of the CDR3: TGTGCCAGCAGCAAAGACAGGGATAATTCACCCCTCCACTTT.

This rearrangement joins TRBV7-2 to TRBJ1-1, with no clear D. The V gene lost 1 base and the J gene lost 0 bases, with 9 bases spanning the gap. Germline CDR1 and CDR2: SGHTA and FQGNSA. This CDR3 has 15 amino acids. The CDR3 is CASSLVTVVNTEAFF. In DNA, the CDR3 is TGTGCCAGCAGCTTAGTTACGGTCGTGAACACTGAAGCTTTCTTT.

The genes are TRBV7-3 and TRBJ2-3, with no clear D. Germline CDR1 is SGHTA and CDR2 is FQGTGA. CDR3 length: 15 amino acids. Trimming cost V 8 bases and J 6 bases, with 21 bases left between them. CDR3 DNA: TGTGCCAGCTCCCCTTTCGAAGGAACACATGATACGCAGTATTTT. As protein: CASSPFEGTHDTQYF. The full variable domain, in which reference TRBV7-3 and TRBJ2-3 provide the parts outside the CDR3, is GAGVSQTPSNKVTEKGKYVELRCDPISGHTALYWYRQSLGQGPEFLIYFQGTGAADDSGLPNDRFFAVRPEGSVSTLKIQRTERGDSAVYLCASSPFEGTHDTQYFGPGTRLTVL.

This clone showed up many times. The chain has TRBV5-1 and TRBJ2-5, with D uncertain. The ends were cut back, 5 bases at V and 3 bases at J, with 11 bases in the middle. Looked up from germline, CDR1 is SGHRS and CDR2 is YFSETQ. The CDR3 length is 13 residues. The DNA of the CDR3 is TGCGCCAGCAGTGCGCCTGAAAAAGAGACCCAGTACTTC. It is translated as CASSAPEKETQYF.

This sequence joins TRBV6-5 and TRBJ1-6; D not certain. V dropped 8 bases and J dropped 5 bases, with 7 bases sitting between them. From germline, CDR1 is MNHEY and CDR2 SVGAGI. The CDR3 loop spans 12 amino acids. CDR3 in amino acids: CASGRHNSPLHF. The CDR3 nucleotides read TGTGCCAGCGGCAGACATAATTCACCCCTCCACTTT.

The J gene is TRBJ1-2, the V gene TRBV6-6, with 8 positions matching TRBD1. J gave up 7 bases and V 8 bases, and 18 bases lay outside the gene matches. Per the germline V gene, CDR1 is MNHNY and CDR2 is SVGAGI (reference sequence). The CDR3 has 16 amino acids. The CDR3 nucleotides are TGTGCCAGCGCGCAGTGGAAAGGGAGGACAGGGTTTGGCTACACCTTC. Translation gives CASAQWKGRTGFGYTF.

V gene TRBV11-3 combines with J gene TRBJ2-1; 7 bases fit TRBD2. This CDR3 has 15 amino acids. V dropped 2 bases and J dropped 4; count of bases not matched to a gene: 5. CDR1 and CDR2 (germline): SGHNT, YENEEA. The CDR3 nucleotides are TGTGCCAGCAGCTTAACTAGCGAATTGTACAATGAGCAGTTCTTC. This translates into CASSLTSELYNEQFF.

In the case of this clone: At one boundary the junction diverges from the germline segment, which might be a read error. V and J are TRBV5-4 and TRBJ1-2, with a possible D match to TRBD1 (6 bases). The CDR3 has 16 amino acids. Per germline, CDR1 SGHNT and CDR2 YYREEE (reference sequence). CDR3 sequence reads: CASSQERGLSPYGYTF. CDR3 bases: TGCGCCAGCAGCCAAGAGCGGGGGCTATCCCCCTATGGCTACACCTTC.

The chain employs TRBV7-3 and TRBJ2-1, with D possibly being TRBD1 (5 bases). Per germline, CDR1 SGHTA and CDR2 FQGTGA. The CDR3 runs 15 residues. The V end lost 0 bases, the J end lost 8 bases, and 14 bases lay between the germline ends. In nucleotides, the CDR3 is TGTGCCAGCAGCTTAACTGGGGCAGGGTTCGATGAGCAGTTCTTC. This encodes CASSLTGAGFDEQFF.

The rearrangement uses TRBV19 and TRBJ2-7, with D tentatively TRBD1 (5 bases). The V gene's germline CDR1 is LNHDA and CDR2 SQIVND (reference sequence). V lost 2 bases and J lost 3, with 14 bases in between. The CDR3 sequence is 15 residues long. The CDR3 region is CASSITGQGLYEQYF. The CDR3 DNA follows: TGTGCCAGTAGTATAACTGGGCAGGGCCTCTACGAGCAGTACTTC.

The CDR3 DNA sequence: TGTGCCAGCAGTTCGAAATTACAGGGGAACTATGGCTACACCTTC. This codes for CASSSKLQGNYGYTF. The J gene is TRBJ1-2, the V gene TRBV2, with 7 positions matching TRBD1. The V and J ends lost 5 bases and 2 bases, in that order; junction bases with no gene match: 8. Looked up from germline, CDR1 is SNHLY and CDR2 is FYNNEI. This CDR3 is 15 amino acids long.

The genes are TRBV2 and TRBJ2-5; 11 nucleotides line up with TRBD1. With V trimmed by 8 bases and J by 4 bases, 12 bases remained unmatched. The CDR3 consists of 16 residues. From germline, CDR1 is SNHLY and CDR2 FYNNEI. The CDR3 coding sequence is TGTGCCAGCTGCCTTGTCCGGGACAGGGGGGGAGAGACCCAGTACTTC. This codes for CASCLVRDRGGETQYF.

This chain joins TRBV6-5 and TRBJ1-1; D call uncertain. Germline values: CDR1 MNHEY, CDR2 SVGAGI. The CDR3 extends over 14 amino acids. The V end was cut by 6 bases, the J end by 0 bases, with 11 bases between. CDR3 protein: CASRAAGLNTEAFF. In DNA, the CDR3 is TGTGCCAGCAGGGCGGCCGGTTTGAACACTGAAGCTTTCTTT.

The chain has TRBV21-1 and TRBJ1-4; TRBD1, as called in the table, went unchecked against the DNA. TRBV21-1 is recorded as a pseudogene. The CDR3 extends over 15 amino acids. In nucleotides, the CDR3 is TGTGCCAGCAGCATGCGGGACAGAGAGGAAGAAAAACTGTTTTTT. Its translation: CASSMRDREEEKLFF.

The V gene is TRBV18, the J gene TRBJ2-6; D unclear. This CDR3 is 15 amino acids long. Germline V gene lookup returns CDR1 KGHSH and CDR2 LQKENI. Between the trimmed V and J ends, which lost 2 bases and 0 bases, there was a span of 5 bases. The CDR3 loop is CASSPFNSGANVLTF. Written as DNA, the CDR3 is TGTGCCAGCTCACCATTCAACTCTGGGGCCAACGTCCTGACTTTC. Filled out from reference TRBV18 and TRBJ2-6, the complete variable domain reads NAGVMQNPRHLVRRRGQEARLRCSPMKGHSHVYWYRQLPEEGLKFMVYLQKENIIDESGMPKERFSAEFPKEGPSILRIQQVVRGDSAAYFCASSPFNSGANVLTFGAGSRLTVL.

The chain employs TRBV5-5 and TRBJ1-5; D gene uncertain. Per the germline V gene, CDR1 is SGHKS and CDR2 is YYEKEE (reference sequence). Between the trimmed V and J ends, which lost 0 bases and 7 bases, there was a span of 11 bases. The CDR3 contains 14 residues. The CDR3 loop reads CASSLGVAWQPQHF. The DNA for the CDR3 is TGTGCCAGCAGCTTGGGGGTGGCGTGGCAGCCCCAGCATTTT.

The chain links TRBV7-2 to TRBJ2-6, with D hard to call. V was trimmed by 1 base and J by 0 bases, leaving 1 base between them. Looked up from germline, CDR1 is SGHTA and CDR2 is FQGNSA. The CDR3 is 14 amino acids. This CDR3 is CASSLDSGANVLTF. The CDR3 DNA reads as TGTGCCAGCAGCTTAGACTCTGGGGCCAACGTCCTGACTTTC.